This is a list of T cell receptor beta chains from one sample in a study of T-cell reconstitution after alpha-beta-depleted transplantation in children. TCRdb passed the PCR reads through MiXCR, listing each CDR3 protein once. The sample carries about 91,000 distinct CDR3 sequences, roughly 8% recorded once. The input for sequencing was PBMCs from the stem cell graft donor, taken from the stem cell graft. The receptor source for this set is a human donor who donated a stem cell graft to a child with congenital amegakaryocytic thrombocytopenia. Each CDR3 is given with its conserved first and last residue.

V,length,CDR3
TRBV9,8,CASSAGVF
TRBV29-1,11,CSVDVKETQYF
TRBV5-1,14,CASSLGQPYSPLHF
TRBV12-3/TRBV12-4,15,CASSPQGQIHTEAFF
TRBV20-1,13,CSARTDQNQPQHF
TRBV12-5,12,CASGRLHYEQYF
TRBV5-1,15,CASSSGTAGVDTQYF
TRBV20-1,12,CSAIRNTGELFF
TRBV7-9,15,CASSFLRAGANVLTF
TRBV20-1,15,CSAPRGGAVAPEQYF
TRBV11-2,14,CASTPGFSSYEQYF
TRBV20-1,14,CSARLPTSTDTQYF
TRBV12-3/TRBV12-4,15,CASSSGPPWGNIQYF
TRBV20-1,13,CSAGGREAYEQYF
TRBV28,14,CASRLTGVVDTQYF
TRBV12-3/TRBV12-4,15,CASSKAGINTGELFF
TRBV7-2,14,CASSLRGRTDTQYF
TRBV20-1,15,CSAREGKGLGAEQYF
TRBV2,16,CASCLSKGPGANVLTF
TRBV7-9,15,CASSLFSLNTGELFF
TRBV20-1,14,CSAPRENHPGELFF
TRBV20-1,13,CSATSGLWDEQYF
TRBV12-3/TRBV12-4,13,CASSLAVGSPLHF
TRBV11-2,15,CASSGNRDSSETQYF
TRBV20-1,15,CSARNLQRGAYEQYF
TRBV2,14,CASSLTGFNQPQHF
TRBV7-3,14,CASSFGGSGNERFF
TRBV7-9,16,CASSFPTTPRDNEQFF
TRBV7-9,12,CASSFARGEQFF
TRBV12-3/TRBV12-4,11,CASSSGTEQYF
TRBV2,16,CASSESQGGYNTEAFF
TRBV12-3/TRBV12-4,14,CASSTRGPGYGYTF
TRBV3-1,15,CASSQAYVAGTEAFF
TRBV5-4,16,CASSPDGTTYRVEQYF
TRBV28,13,CASSLEADYGYTF
TRBV3-1,16,CASSQWGTSGSYEQYF
TRBV20-1,18,CSARPVTGQEIAKNIQYF
TRBV5-1,15,CASSVGTANTGELFF
TRBV4-2,14,CASSPLGLDQPQHF
TRBV15,14,CATRVDRVHYGYTF
TRBV5-1,15,CASSLEGEESYEQYF
TRBV7-8,14,CASTRGTGSNEQFF
TRBV18,11,CASSGARTQYF
TRBV7-9,14,CASSSPERWWELFF
TRBV20-1,14,CSARDPMAGAGYTF